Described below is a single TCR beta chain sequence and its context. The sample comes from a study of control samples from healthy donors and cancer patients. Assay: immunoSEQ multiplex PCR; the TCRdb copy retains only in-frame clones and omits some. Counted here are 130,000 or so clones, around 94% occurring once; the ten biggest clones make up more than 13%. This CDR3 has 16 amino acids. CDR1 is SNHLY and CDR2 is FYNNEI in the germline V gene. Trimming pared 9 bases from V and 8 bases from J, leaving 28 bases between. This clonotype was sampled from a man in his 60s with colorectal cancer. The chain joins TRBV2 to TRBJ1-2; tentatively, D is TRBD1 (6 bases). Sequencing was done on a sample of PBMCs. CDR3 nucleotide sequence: TGTGCCAGTAAACAGGGCCTTAGCGCCCCAACGGAGGGCTACACCTTC. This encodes CASKQGLSAPTEGYTF.